The entry that follows covers one T cell receptor beta chain sequence. Its antigen remains unknown. CD45RA+ naive and CD45RA-negative memory subsets were separated from CD4+ cells. This sample is drawn from a study of shared clonotypes between healthy human individuals. Study results and limitations: Shared across a few donors were 5% to 6% of the naive CD4 clonotypes.

J gave up 5 bases and V 6 bases, and 6 bases lay outside the gene matches. CDR3 size: 14 residues. CDR1 SNHLY and CDR2 FYNNEI come from the germline V gene. Deep-level assay runs were performed. The sorted-subset replicate PCRs were given 150 to 200 ng DNA, which is 25,000 to 35,000 T cell genomes. Sequencing used immunoSEQ multiplex PCR; TCRdb keeps in-frame clones, though not all of them. The sample contains millions of clones, about 92% of which appear only once. The sequence was obtained from a man in his late teens or twenties in good health. This chain connects TRBV2 to TRBJ2-1; 8 bases match TRBD1. Sequenced input: naive CD4+ T cells sorted from blood. This sample's subset: CD45RA+ positively selected. This CDR3 reads CASRRTGTNNEQFF. In DNA, the CDR3 is TGTGCCAGCAGGAGGACAGGGACCAACAATGAGCAGTTCTTC.